These 4 T cell receptor beta chains share one sample of origin, sequenced in a study of blood T cell repertoires in COVID-19. Profiled with immunoSEQ multiplex PCR; TCRdb holds only in-frame clones, not every one. The data show some 40,000 clones, roughly 82% seen once. Sequencing was performed on peripheral blood. These receptors originate from a human donor in a cohort sampled during active COVID-19.

In DNA, the CDR3 is TGCACCGCGGGACAGGGGAACGAAAAACTGTTTTTT. Translated: CTAGQGNEKLFF. The chain joins TRBV29-1 to TRBJ1-4, with 10 bases aligning to TRBD1. This CDR3 comprises 12 residues. Germline V gene lookup returns CDR1 SQVTM and CDR2 ANQGSEA.

This clone was detected only once. This rearrangement joins TRBV30 to TRBJ2-2, with D possibly TRBD2 on 5 matching bases. This CDR3 has 12 residues. The V end was cut by 5 bases, the J end by 2 bases, with 6 bases between. Germline lookup yields CDR1 GTSNPN and CDR2 SVGIG (reference sequence). CDR3 nucleotides: TGTGCCTGGGGACTTAACACCGGGGAGCTGTTTTTT. This sequence encodes CAWGLNTGELFF.

The V and J genes are TRBV6-5 and TRBJ1-2; 7 nucleotides align to TRBD1. Germline V gene lookup returns CDR1 MNHEY and CDR2 SVGAGI. With 0 bases clipped from V and 7 bases from J, the junction kept 5 bases outside the gene matches. The CDR3 length is 14 residues. This chain's CDR3 is CASSYSGGESGYTF. CDR3 DNA sequence: TGTGCCAGCAGTTACTCAGGGGGCGAGAGTGGCTACACCTTC.

The chain joins TRBV11-2 to TRBJ2-4, with D perhaps matching TRBD2 (5 bases). V was clipped by 0 bases and J by 1 base, with 22 bases between them. The CDR3 runs to 20 residues. Per germline, CDR1 SGHAT and CDR2 FQNNGV. CDR3 residues: CASSLDPMGVVWMAKNIQYF. The CDR3 bases are TGTGCCAGCAGCTTAGATCCGATGGGAGTGGTGTGGATGGCCAAAAACATTCAGTACTTC.